The source of this T cell receptor beta chain is a study of shared clonotypes between healthy human individuals. Overall study: There were three CD4 naive, three CD4 memory, two CD8 naive and one CD8 memory plates per donor. Findings of the study overall: Generation probabilities were higher for clonotypes shared across all four sorted-subset donors than for unshared ones.

Some clones are missing from TCRdb's copy, which holds only in-frame ones; the method was immunoSEQ multiplex PCR. The data hold roughly 650,000 clones, with approximately 96% observed a single time. In its sample, this clone was seen once. Its cognate antigen is unknown. CDR3 length: 16 amino acids. V dropped 5 bases and J dropped 0 bases, with 17 bases sitting between them. Germline CDR1 is MDHEN and CDR2 is SYDVKM. Naive CD8 isolation took CD45RO-negative cells positively selected for CCR7 and excluded terminally differentiated effector memory CD45RA+ cells. The material sequenced was naive CD8+ T cells sorted from blood. The TCR sequence derives from a woman in her 30s in good health. V gene TRBV28 combines with J gene TRBJ2-7; no definite D call. This CDR3 is CASSVERLLSSYEQYF. The DNA of the CDR3 is TGTGCCAGCAGTGTTGAGCGCCTCCTTAGCTCCTACGAGCAGTACTTC.